The rows below give T cell receptor beta chains drawn from one sample of a study of monozygotic twins with inflammatory bowel disease. From its re-call of the 5' RACE reads, TCRdb lists each CDR3 protein once, without DNA. The clone table shows approximately 210,000 distinct CDR3 sequences, with the ten largest holding roughly 8%. Sequenced material: blood. These receptors all stem from a human donor with ulcerative colitis or Crohn's disease, or a healthy co-twin of an affected twin (not recorded which). Each CDR3 is given with its conserved first and last residue. Each record gives: V gene, J gene, CDR3 protein.

TRBV6-1	TRBJ1-5	CASRGGYSNQPQHF
TRBV5-4	TRBJ2-3	CASSTRTGSDTQYF
TRBV20-1	TRBJ2-7	CSAFGLSYGEQYF
TRBV10-3	TRBJ2-3	CAIRAGQLTDTQYF
TRBV5-6	TRBJ1-2	CASSLEETSNYGYTF
TRBV15	TRBJ2-5	CATSRERRLETQYF
TRBV6-1	TRBJ2-7	CASSDYRSEQYF
TRBV6-6	TRBJ1-6	CASIHRSNSPLHF
TRBV19	TRBJ1-5	CASSAPSNQPQHF
TRBV4-2	TRBJ2-2	CASSQGASNTGELFF
TRBV14	TRBJ2-5	CASSQEQTQYF
TRBV6-5	TRBJ2-7	CASRVTSALWEQYF
TRBV6-2/TRBV6-3	TRBJ1-2	CASSYPAGGKVYGYTF
TRBV7-9	TRBJ2-2	CASSLEGLGAGELFF
TRBV13	TRBJ1-1	CASSSTRLNTEAFF
TRBV7-2	TRBJ2-5	CASSSQGVETQYF
TRBV19	TRBJ2-7	CASSTTGGYSYEQYF
TRBV28	TRBJ2-2	CASSLSFTGELFF
TRBV7-2	TRBJ2-7	CASSSFSYEQYF
TRBV6-1	TRBJ1-5	CASSEAQNQPQHF
TRBV12-3/TRBV12-4	TRBJ1-5	CASSPGTSYSNQPQHF
TRBV25-1	TRBJ2-5	CASSEFQWETQYF
TRBV12-3/TRBV12-4	TRBJ2-7	CASSLDRGGFWSYEQYF